This T cell receptor (beta chain) was documented in a study of B cell selection in AIRE deficiency. Trimming removed 6 bases from V and 3 bases from J; junction bases left unmatched: 6. Germline values: CDR1 SGHNT, CDR2 YENEEA. This CDR3 has 15 amino acids. This clone appeared a few times. Assay: immunoSEQ multiplex PCR; the TCRdb copy retains only in-frame clones and omits some. The table records 20,000 to 25,000 clones, over 90% of them present only once. Regulatory T cells were sorted as CD4+CD25hiCD127low/negative. The specimen was Tregs sorted from PBMCs. V gene TRBV11-3 combines with J gene TRBJ2-3; 10 bases are shared with TRBD2. This TCR came from a human donor with AIRE deficiency. CDR3 sequence reads: CASSLAGVSTDTQYF. CDR3 in DNA: TGTGCCAGCAGTCTAGCGGGAGTATCGACAGATACGCAGTATTTT.